The 22 T cell receptor beta chains listed next were all sequenced from one sample in a study of control samples from healthy donors and cancer patients. Clones were sequenced by immunoSEQ multiplex PCR, and TCRdb holds only the in-frame ones, with some missing. The sample yields some 71,000 clones, roughly nine tenths seen once. Specimen: PBMCs. The source is a man aged 60 to 69 with colorectal cancer.

The V and J genes are TRBV19 and TRBJ1-1; a weak D match, TRBD1 (5 bases). The germline V gene has CDR1 LNHDA and CDR2 SQIVND (reference sequence). The CDR3 has 16 residues. V was clipped by 7 bases and J by 6 bases, with 24 bases between them. The CDR3 protein is CASTLERGHIGAEAFF. The CDR3, as DNA: TGTGCCAGTACCCTTGAGAGGGGCCACATCGGGGCTGAAGCTTTCTTT.

This clone was detected only once. The rearrangement joins TRBV18 to TRBJ2-1; D call uncertain. The germline CDR1 and CDR2 sequences are KGHSH and LQKENI. This CDR3 is built from 15 residues. V was cut by 6 bases and J by 0 bases, with 12 bases left in between. Here the CDR3 reads CASSQSMGSYNEQFF. Written as DNA, the CDR3 is TGTGCCAGCTCCCAAAGTATGGGCTCCTACAATGAGCAGTTCTTC. Drawing the rest from reference TRBV18 and TRBJ2-1, the complete variable domain is NAGVMQNPRHLVRRRGQEARLRCSPMKGHSHVYWYRQLPEEGLKFMVYLQKENIIDESGMPKERFSAEFPKEGPSILRIQQVVRGDSAAYFCASSQSMGSYNEQFFGPGTRLTVL.

This clone is a singleton in its sample. The V gene is TRBV12-3 or TRBV12-4, the J gene TRBJ2-1; D assignment may be TRBD1 or TRBD2 (5 bases each). The V and J ends lost 6 bases and 10 bases respectively, with 13 bases between them. The CDR3 extends over 12 amino acids. The CDR3 DNA sequence: TGTGCCAGCAGGCCGGGACGGAGGGAGCAGTTCTTC. Encoded protein: CASRPGRREQFF.

In DNA, the CDR3 is TGCAGTCTACTTACCAGCTACGAGCAGTACTTC. The encoded protein is CSLLTSYEQYF. The chain is built from TRBV20-1 and TRBJ2-7; D not certain. Germline lookup yields CDR1 DFQATT and CDR2 SNEGSKA (reference sequence). Trimming cost V 8 bases and J 3 bases, with 11 bases left between them. The length of the CDR3 is 11 residues.

The CDR3 sequence is CASSLAGGYTF. DNA of the CDR3: TGTGCCAGCAGCTTGGCAGGGGGCTACACCTTC. V is TRBV5-6 and J is TRBJ1-2; the D gene is possibly TRBD1 (5 bases). The CDR3 extends over 11 amino acids. Per germline, CDR1 SGHDT and CDR2 YYEEEE. V lost 0 bases, J lost 8 bases, and 5 bases lay in between.

V is TRBV15 and J is TRBJ2-1; possibly TRBD1 or TRBD2 for D (5 bases each). Trimming pared 0 bases from V and 1 base from J, leaving 7 bases between. This CDR3 region has 15 residues. Germline assignment: CDR1 LNHNV and CDR2 YYDKDF (reference sequence). The CDR3 nucleotides read TGTGCCACCAGCAGAGATGGGGGATCCTACAATGAGCAGTTCTTC. Its translation: CATSRDGGSYNEQFF.

This clone was seen once. The V call is TRBV18, the J call TRBJ1-1, with D tentatively TRBD1 (5 bases). CDR3 length equals 14 residues. V was shortened by 5 bases and J by 2 bases, with 12 bases between the two germline ends. Per germline, CDR1 KGHSH and CDR2 LQKENI. CDR3 coding DNA: TGTGCCAGCTCAGAGGCCAGGGCAAACACTGAAGCTTTCTTT. Translating it yields CASSEARANTEAFF.

This chain's CDR3 is CASSIDQGAREGYTF. CDR3 DNA sequence: TGTGCCAGTAGTATAGATCAGGGAGCCCGGGAGGGCTACACCTTC. The V and J genes are TRBV19 and TRBJ1-2; tentatively, D is TRBD1 (5 bases). This CDR3 comprises 15 residues. V was trimmed by 0 bases and J by 8 bases, leaving 16 bases between them. CDR1 and CDR2 (germline): LNHDA, SQIVND (reference sequence).

The chain links TRBV5-6 to TRBJ2-7; D remains unclear. CDR3 length: 11 residues. Per the germline V gene, CDR1 is SGHDT and CDR2 is YYEEEE. V was cut by 3 bases and J by 4 bases, with 5 bases left in between. As DNA, the CDR3 is TGTGCCAGCAGCTCCTTTTACGAGCAGTACTTC. Amino acids: CASSSFYEQYF.

V usage is TRBV15 and J usage is TRBJ2-7; D ambiguous. V lost 8 bases and J lost 3, with 20 bases in between. The CDR3 runs 15 residues. CDR1 and CDR2 (germline): LNHNV, YYDKDF (reference sequence). Written as DNA, the CDR3 is TGTGCCACCCCCCTCCCCCGGAGCCAGGACTACGAGCAGTACTTC. Encoded protein: CATPLPRSQDYEQYF.

The rearrangement joins TRBV30 to TRBJ1-1, with 9 bases lining up with TRBD1. After removal of 4 bases from V and 2 bases from J, the junction contained 5 bases not matched to a gene. The germline V gene has CDR1 GTSNPN and CDR2 SVGIG (reference sequence). The CDR3 has 14 residues. The CDR3 DNA is TGTGCCTGGACCTTGGACAGGGGAAACACTGAAGCTTTCTTT. It is translated as CAWTLDRGNTEAFF. The full variable domain, with the rest looked up from reference TRBV30 and TRBJ1-1, is SQTIHQWPATLVQPVGSPLSLECTVEGTSNPNLYWYRQAAGRGLQLLFYSVGIGQISSEVPQNLSASRPQDRQFILSSKKLLLSDSGFYLCAWTLDRGNTEAFFGQGTRLTVV.

CDR3 DNA: TGTGCCAGCAGTTACCCCAGAGGGGCCTCCTACAATGAGCAGTTCTTC. Protein product: CASSYPRGASYNEQFF. The chain uses TRBV6-5 and TRBJ2-1; D possibly matches TRBD1 or TRBD2 (5 bases each). The germline V and J ends were trimmed by 2 bases and 0 bases, with 11 bases remaining between them. The germline gives CDR1 MNHEY, CDR2 SVGAGI. The CDR3 totals 16 residues.

This chain uses TRBV7-9 with TRBJ2-3, with 10 bases matching TRBD2. The CDR3 sequence is 16 residues long. The V and J ends lost 3 bases and 2 bases, in that order; junction bases with no gene match: 5. Germline V gene data show CDR1 as SEHNR and CDR2 as FQNEAQ (reference sequence). The CDR3 bases are TGTGCCAGCAGCTTGGAGCGGGGGGGAATCACAGATACGCAGTATTTT. It specifies CASSLERGGITDTQYF.

CDR3 sequence reads: CASSARPGGREQFF. The DNA for the CDR3 is TGTGCCAGCAGCGCGAGACCTGGGGGCCGTGAGCAGTTCTTC. The chain combines TRBV9 with TRBJ2-1; D may be TRBD1 (6 bases). The germline gives CDR1 SGDLS, CDR2 YYNGEE. CDR3 length equals 14 residues. Trimming shortened V by 3 bases and J by 9 bases, and 16 bases separated the two germline ends.

This clone was detected once. The chain links TRBV2 to TRBJ1-1; D call uncertain. The ends were cut back, 5 bases at V and 5 bases at J, with 9 bases in the middle. This CDR3 region has 12 residues. Germline V gene lookup returns CDR1 SNHLY and CDR2 FYNNEI. CDR3 protein: CASSYGRTEAFF. CDR3 coding DNA: TGTGCCAGCAGTTATGGACGGACTGAAGCTTTCTTT.

The chain links TRBV28 to TRBJ1-1, with 7 bases identical to TRBD1. J was trimmed by 0 bases and V by 6 bases; bases with no gene match: 13. Per germline, CDR1 MDHEN and CDR2 SYDVKM. CDR3 length: 17 residues. CDR3 DNA sequence: TGTGCCAGCAGGCCCAGAATCCCGGGACAGCTGAACACTGAAGCTTTCTTT. Its translation: CASRPRIPGQLNTEAFF. Variable domain in full (rest from reference TRBV28 and TRBJ1-1): DVKVTQSSRYLVKRTGEKVFLECVQDMDHENMFWYRQDPGLGLRLIYFSYDVKMKEKGDIPEGYSVSREKKERFSLILESASTNQTSMYLCASRPRIPGQLNTEAFFGQGTRLTVV.

V is TRBV5-6 and J is TRBJ2-6; no reliable D call. Trimming stripped 7 bases from V and 0 bases from J, with 17 bases between. CDR1 is SGHDT and CDR2 is YYEEEE in the germline V gene. This CDR3 has 17 residues. The CDR3 DNA is TGTGCCAGCGGAGACCCTCCCCTCGGCTCTGGGGCCAACGTCCTGACTTTC. This translates into CASGDPPLGSGANVLTF.

This chain joins TRBV28 and TRBJ1-2; D not certain. Germline values: CDR1 MDHEN, CDR2 SYDVKM. CDR3 length: 13 amino acids. V was cut by 5 bases and J by 2 bases, with 9 bases left in between. Here the CDR3 DNA reads TGTGCCAGCAGTCCCGCAGGAAACTATGGCTACACCTTC. Its protein is CASSPAGNYGYTF.

The chain is built from TRBV18 and TRBJ1-2; 11 bases fit TRBD1. CDR1 and CDR2 from the germline V gene are KGHSH and LQKENI. CDR3 size: 20 residues. V lost 2 bases, J lost 7 bases, and 21 bases stayed unmatched. The CDR3 spells CASSPYGPGGTGGSVAGYTF. As DNA, the CDR3 is TGTGCCAGCTCACCATACGGGCCCGGCGGGACAGGGGGATCGGTAGCTGGCTACACCTTC.

For the CDR3, the DNA is TGTGCCAGCAGTCCCGACGGGGATAGCACTGAAGCTTTCTTT. This gives the protein CASSPDGDSTEAFF. The chain combines TRBV28 with TRBJ1-1, with D unclear. The CDR3 sequence is 14 residues long. The ends were cut back, 5 bases at V and 4 bases at J, with 14 bases in the middle. Looked up from germline, CDR1 is MDHEN and CDR2 is SYDVKM.

The chain has TRBV11-2 and TRBJ2-7; perhaps TRBD2 as D (6 bases). The germline CDR1 and CDR2 sequences are SGHAT and FQNNGV. V lost 5 bases and J 3 bases, leaving 14 bases between the germline ends. The CDR3 covers 14 residues. The DNA for the CDR3 is TGTGCCAGCAGCCCGGGGGACTGGGGCTACGAGCAGTACTTC. This translates into CASSPGDWGYEQYF.

This clone was seen once. The chain links TRBV12-1 to TRBJ1-1; the DNA was not compared with TRBD1, the D call given in the table. TRBV12-1 is reported as a pseudogene. The CDR3 is 15 residues long. This CDR3 reads CASSLAGTYGTEAFF. The DNA of the CDR3 is TGTGCCAGCAGCCTTGCCGGGACATACGGGACTGAAGCTTTCTTT.